The present TCR beta chain was sequenced within a study of T cells in narcolepsy. The overall study: Healthy controls were enrolled alongside patients with narcolepsy type 1 or type 2. Regarding the study as a whole: Same-patient CSF and blood CD4+ T cell clonotypes included HCRT-specific and TRIB2-specific autoreactive ones. Some memory CD4+ repertoires had no autoreactive clone sequences.

Concerning this clone: The antigen is unknown.

Profiled with immunoSEQ multiplex PCR; TCRdb holds only in-frame clones, not every one. Among about 35,000 clones listed, more than 65% were seen once. This receptor was taken from a human donor in good health. Sequencing input: memory (CD45RA-) CD4+ T cells from blood.

The CDR3 spells CASKESQGNYGYTF. As DNA, the CDR3 is TGTGCCAGCAAAGAGTCTCAGGGTAACTATGGCTACACCTTC. The rearrangement links TRBV6-1 to TRBJ1-2; possible D gene TRBD1, 5 bases. With 7 bases removed from V and 1 base from J, the gap between germline ends came to 13 bases. Germline V gives CDR1 MNHNS, CDR2 SASEGT. The CDR3 loop spans 14 amino acids.